This entry concerns a single T cell receptor beta chain. These data belong to a study of blood T cell repertoires in COVID-19. Study at large: Sources were T cells, B-cell-depleted T cells, or PBMCs; the material itself was cDNA or gDNA.

Authors' methods: Researchers report that nucleated cell counts were estimated from reference gene primer amplification. TCRdb's table, derived via immunoSEQ multiplex PCR, lists solely in-frame clones and lacks some. Clone size and the V and J calls come from that table; the DNA yielded D and trimming. In the table there are over 100,000 clones, 80% to 90% of which are singletons. Germline values: CDR1 ENHRY, CDR2 SYGVKD. Trimming cost V 7 bases and J 3 bases; bases outside gene matches: 6. This CDR3 contains 15 residues. The clonotype was recovered from a man in his forties with acute or convalescent COVID-19. J is TRBJ2-2 and V is TRBV10-3; 9 bases line up with TRBD1. Sequenced material: peripheral blood. CDR3: CAIKQGATDTGELFF. CDR3 coding DNA: TGTGCCATCAAACAGGGGGCGACGGACACCGGGGAGCTGTTTTTT.